The sequence of this TCR beta chain was determined in a study of T-cell reconstitution after alpha-beta-depleted transplantation in children (dated by TCRdb to between 2015 and 2016). With regard to the full study: The study quantitatively tracked T-cell immune reconstitution after TCRalphabeta/CD19-depleted allogeneic hematopoietic cell transplantation in children using TCR repertoire profiling. Overall study outcomes, separate from this receptor: The high TCRbeta diversity at day 60 in some patients was ascribed to recipient T cells and intrathymic progenitors that had survived conditioning. The apparently early alphabetaT-cell count recovery about two months after transplant was reportedly dependent on only several hundred rapidly expanded clones derived from non-depleted graft cells. Over the following months the frequencies of hyperexpanded clones went down, and after one year T-cell counts and TCRbeta diversity were mostly credited to newly produced T cells.

V is pared back by 2 bases and J by 1 base, with 15 bases lying between the germline termini. Spanning cysteine to phenylalanine, the CDR3 consists of 17 amino acids. Of the read, only the CDR3 DNA is kept; its 51 bases are in frame from base 1. The meaning of the sample's treatment or condition label: allogeneic hematopoietic cell transplantation with graft depleted of TCRalphabeta T cells and CD19 B cells. Transplant recipients were children who received TCRalphabeta/CD19-depleted allogeneic hematopoietic cell grafts. This clonotype was observed many times. This receptor's antigen is unknown. No much larger clone exists at a distance of one base, and base qualities are not known. Library preparation used PCR. The sequencing machine was an Illumina HiSeq 2500. TCR library preparation used molecular barcoding, with unique molecular identifiers applied to normalize quantification of the TCRbeta repertoire. In-frame beta chains were kept once TCRdb had trimmed the public reads at Q25 with fastp and called clones with MiXCR. Each CDR3 protein appears once, grouped with its most common genes and DNA. The table for this sample lists some 220,000 distinct CDR3 sequences; around 9.9% of them were counted only once. Roughly 27% of the sample goes to the ten largest clones.

The chain employs TRBV12-3 or TRBV12-4 and TRBJ2-4; the D gene lacks a confident call. The source is a child under two years old with acute myeloid leukemia, due to receive a stem cell transplant. The source was PBMCs, collected before TCRalphabeta/CD19-depleted stem cell transplant. This receptor carries the CDR3 CASSLMADLWAKNIQYF. The DNA is as follows: TGTGCCAGCAGTTTAATGGCGGACCTCTGGGCCAAAAACATTCAGTACTTC.